This entry lists 25 T cell receptor beta chains sequenced from one sample in a study of T cell changes during pregnancy in multiple sclerosis. The data were produced by immunoSEQ multiplex PCR, yet TCRdb's version contains in-frame clones alone and is incomplete. Seen here are around 34,000 clones, approximately 94% observed once, and the top ten hold approximately 0.39%. Source: CD4+ T cells from peripheral blood mononuclear cells, taken in the second trimester of pregnancy. Source of these receptors: a female donor with multiple sclerosis, enrolled in a pregnancy study.

V usage is TRBV29-1 and J usage is TRBJ1-1, with D perhaps TRBD1 (5 bases). The V and J ends lost 6 bases and 1 base respectively, with 6 bases between them. Germline V gene sequence: CDR1 SQVTM, CDR2 ANQGSEA. This CDR3 is 11 amino acids long. The CDR3, as DNA: TGCAGCGTCGGACAGAACACTGAAGCTTTCTTT. It specifies CSVGQNTEAFF. The full variable domain, in which reference TRBV29-1 and TRBJ1-1 provide the parts outside the CDR3, is SAVISQKPSRDICQRGTSLTIQCQVDSQVTMMFWYRQQPGQSLTLIATANQGSEATYESGFVIDKFPISRPNLTFSTLTVSNMSPEDSSIYLCSVGQNTEAFFGQGTRLTVV.

The chain uses TRBV19 and TRBJ1-1; 9 positions match TRBD1. Unmatched junction bases numbered 6, after V lost 7 bases and J lost 3 bases. The CDR3 extends over 14 amino acids. Germline values: CDR1 LNHDA, CDR2 SQIVND (reference sequence). The chain's CDR3 is CASTRWDRDTEAFF. CDR3 sequence (DNA): TGTGCCAGTACTAGATGGGACAGGGACACTGAAGCTTTCTTT.

The V gene is TRBV11-3, the J gene TRBJ1-1, with 8 bases identical to TRBD1. The CDR3 spans 15 residues. CDR1 and CDR2 from the germline V gene are SGHNT and YENEEA. V was pared by 1 base and J by 1 base, with 2 bases of the junction left unmatched. The DNA of the CDR3 is TGTGCCAGCAGCTTAGGGGGACAGGCGAACACTGAAGCTTTCTTT. Encoded protein: CASSLGGQANTEAFF.

The chain employs TRBV7-3 and TRBJ2-1; 9 bases are a match to TRBD2. Germline V gene data show CDR1 as SGHTA and CDR2 as FQGTGA. This CDR3 has 15 amino acids. Trimming removed 3 bases from V and 5 bases from J; junction bases left unmatched: 5. CDR3 amino acids: CASSFQRGAHNEQFF. The CDR3 DNA reads as TGTGCCAGCAGCTTCCAGCGGGGGGCCCACAATGAGCAGTTCTTC.

The chain links TRBV4-3 to TRBJ2-2; the D gene is possibly TRBD1 (6 bases). Trimming removed 2 bases at V and 6 bases at J, with 16 bases between. The CDR3 is 16 residues long. From germline, CDR1 is LGHNA and CDR2 YSLEER. The CDR3 region is CASSQLTGGGPGELFF. CDR3 nucleotides: TGCGCCAGCAGCCAATTGACAGGAGGAGGACCCGGGGAGCTGTTTTTT.

As DNA, the CDR3 is TGTGCCAGCAGCAATGATTTCCGGACACCGAACACTGAAGCTTTCTTT. It specifies CASSNDFRTPNTEAFF. The chain has TRBV21-1 and TRBJ1-1; TRBD1 reflects the table's D call only, with no check against the DNA. TRBV21-1 constitutes a pseudogene. This CDR3 comprises 16 residues.

CDR3 sequence reads: CASSLAGGAPNTEAFF. The CDR3 DNA follows: TGCGCCAGCAGCTTGGCCGGGGGGGCCCCTAACACTGAAGCTTTCTTT. The chain employs TRBV5-1 and TRBJ1-1, with D possibly matching TRBD1 (6 bases). V dropped 0 bases and J dropped 2 bases, with 14 bases sitting between them. There are 16 residues in the CDR3. From germline, CDR1 is SGHRS and CDR2 YFSETQ.

The rearrangement joins TRBV5-4 to TRBJ2-1; 13 bases are shared with TRBD2. The CDR3 is made up of 15 amino acids. From germline, CDR1 is SGHNT and CDR2 YYREEE (reference sequence). The trim removed 3 bases at V and 8 bases at J, leaving 5 bases unmatched. In DNA, the CDR3 is TGTGCCAGCAGCTGGACTAGCGGGAGTACCGATGAGCAGTTCTTC. Translation gives CASSWTSGSTDEQFF.

J is TRBJ2-2 and V is TRBV7-3; D is unresolved. There are 14 residues in the CDR3. CDR1 and CDR2 from the germline V gene are SGHTA and FQGTGA. The ends were cut back, 2 bases at V and 1 base at J, with 5 bases in the middle. CDR3 nucleotide sequence: TGTGCCAGCAGCTTAGCAGGGAACACCGGGGAGCTGTTTTTT. Its protein product is CASSLAGNTGELFF.

The rearrangement uses TRBV7-9 and TRBJ2-3, with a tentative D call TRBD1 (5 bases). Trimming took off 5 bases at V and 2 bases at J, with 8 bases between the two ends. From germline, CDR1 is SEHNR and CDR2 FQNEAQ (reference sequence). This CDR3 spans 13 amino acids. CDR3 nucleotide sequence: TGTGCCAGCAGCGACAGTATCACAGATACGCAGTATTTT. Its protein is CASSDSITDTQYF.

The gene calls are TRBV2 and TRBJ2-7; TRBD1 matches at 7 bases. The CDR3 has 13 residues. After removal of 4 bases from V and 0 bases from J, the junction contained 0 bases not matched to a gene. In germline, CDR1 is SNHLY, CDR2 FYNNEI. The CDR3 protein is CASSAGGSYEQYF. CDR3 nucleotide sequence: TGTGCCAGCAGTGCAGGGGGCTCCTACGAGCAGTACTTC. The full variable domain, in which reference TRBV2 and TRBJ2-7 provide the parts outside the CDR3, is EPEVTQTPSHQVTQMGQEVILRCVPISNHLYFYWYRQILGQKVEFLVSFYNNEISEKSEIFDDQFSVERPDGSNFTLKIRSTKLEDSAMYFCASSAGGSYEQYFGPGTRLTVT.

The rearrangement links TRBV10-1 to TRBJ1-4; D gene unclear. CDR3 size: 15 residues. With 6 bases removed from V and 0 bases from J, the gap between germline ends came to 11 bases. From germline, CDR1 is WNHNN and CDR2 SYGVQD (reference sequence). The DNA for the CDR3 is TGCGCCAGCAGCCGTACAGAAGCAACTAATGAAAAACTGTTTTTT. Protein product: CASSRTEATNEKLFF.

The gene calls are TRBV5-1 and TRBJ1-3; 8 bases line up with TRBD1. With V trimmed by 4 bases and J by 0 bases, 3 bases remained unmatched. The CDR3 is made up of 15 amino acids. CDR1 and CDR2 (germline): SGHRS, YFSETQ. The CDR3: CASSRGQASGNTIYF. The CDR3 DNA follows: TGCGCCAGCAGCAGGGGACAGGCCTCTGGAAACACCATATATTTT.

This rearrangement joins TRBV19 to TRBJ2-2, with 13 positions matching TRBD2. The V gene's germline CDR1 is LNHDA and CDR2 SQIVND (reference sequence). This CDR3 is built from 20 residues. Unmatched junction bases numbered 13, after V lost 5 bases and J lost 1 base. The CDR3 loop reads CASSGGLGLAGFMNTGELFF. DNA of the CDR3: TGTGCCAGTAGTGGGGGGTTGGGACTAGCGGGATTCATGAACACCGGGGAGCTGTTTTTT.

This clone is a singleton in its sample. V is TRBV4-3 and J is TRBJ2-3; 11 positions match TRBD2. This CDR3 has 18 amino acids. The junction had 13 bases not matched to a gene; V was cut back by 3 bases and J by 5 bases. CDR1 is LGHNA, CDR2 YSLEER, per germline. The DNA of the CDR3 is TGCGCCAGCAGCCACTTACCCTTAGCGGGGGGGCTGGGAGATACGCAGTATTTT. Amino acid sequence: CASSHLPLAGGLGDTQYF.

This chain joins TRBV5-4 and TRBJ2-3, with 13 bases aligning to TRBD2. With V trimmed by 0 bases and J by 6 bases, 7 bases remained unmatched. The V gene's germline CDR1 is SGHNT and CDR2 YYREEE (reference sequence). The CDR3 is made up of 17 amino acids. CDR3 nucleotide sequence: TGTGCCAGCAGCTTGGAGGGACTAGCGGGAATCGGTGATACGCAGTATTTT. Protein product: CASSLEGLAGIGDTQYF. The full variable domain, completed using reference TRBV5-4 and TRBJ2-3, is ETGVTQSPTHLIKTRGQQVTLRCSSQSGHNTVSWYQQALGQGPQFIFQYYREEENGRGNFPPRFSGLQFPNYSSELNVNALELDDSALYLCASSLEGLAGIGDTQYFGPGTRLTVL.

This chain connects TRBV5-4 to TRBJ2-1, with TRBD1 as a possible D gene (6 bases). The germline V and J ends were trimmed by 4 bases and 0 bases, with 8 bases remaining between them. This CDR3 contains 14 residues. CDR1 SGHNT and CDR2 YYREEE come from the germline V gene (reference sequence). The CDR3 here is CASSVDSSYNEQFF. The CDR3 DNA sequence: TGTGCCAGCAGCGTGGACAGCTCCTACAATGAGCAGTTCTTC.

The chain combines TRBV2 with TRBJ1-3; D not certain. Trimming pared 3 bases from V and 0 bases from J, leaving 6 bases between. The CDR3 length is 14 residues. CDR1 and CDR2 (germline): SNHLY, FYNNEI. In DNA form, the CDR3 reads TGTGCCAGCAGTGATCATAGCTCTGGAAACACCATATATTTT. It specifies CASSDHSSGNTIYF.

This clone was observed a single time. The chain carries TRBV28 and TRBJ1-1; D is perhaps TRBD1 (5 bases). Deletions cut 5 bases from V and 1 base from J, with 14 bases between. Germline V gives CDR1 MDHEN, CDR2 SYDVKM. This CDR3 has 15 amino acids. For the CDR3, the DNA is TGTGCCAGCAGTCCCGCGGGGCAGGGGAACACTGAAGCTTTCTTT. Amino acid sequence: CASSPAGQGNTEAFF.

J is TRBJ1-1 and V is TRBV7-2; D gene unclear. V was pared by 0 bases and J by 5 bases, with 10 bases between. CDR3 length: 14 amino acids. Germline V gene sequence: CDR1 SGHTA, CDR2 FQGNSA. CDR3 nucleotides: TGTGCCAGCAGCTTAGCTATGGGGAGGACTGAAGCTTTCTTT. It encodes CASSLAMGRTEAFF.

The chain joins TRBV18 to TRBJ2-7; 8 positions match TRBD1. The CDR3 sequence is 15 residues long. Trimming cost V 2 bases and J 7 bases; bases outside gene matches: 10. CDR1 and CDR2 from the germline V gene are KGHSH and LQKENI. For the CDR3, the DNA is TGTGCCAGCTCACCATTGGGACAGGAATCGGGAGAGCAGTACTTC. It specifies CASSPLGQESGEQYF.

The chain is built from TRBV28 and TRBJ2-5; the match to TRBD2 covers 8 bases. Per the germline V gene, CDR1 is MDHEN and CDR2 is SYDVKM. This CDR3 is 16 amino acids long. V trimming: 2 bases; J trimming: 4 bases; junction bases outside the gene matches: 9. The CDR3 is CASSLNRAAGGETQYF. CDR3 bases: TGTGCCAGCAGTTTAAACAGGGCCGCGGGGGGAGAGACCCAGTACTTC. The full variable domain, completed using reference TRBV28 and TRBJ2-5, is DVKVTQSSRYLVKRTGEKVFLECVQDMDHENMFWYRQDPGLGLRLIYFSYDVKMKEKGDIPEGYSVSREKKERFSLILESASTNQTSMYLCASSLNRAAGGETQYFGPGTRLLVL.

The chain links TRBV5-5 to TRBJ2-1; TRBD1 matches 7 bases. The germline gives CDR1 SGHKS, CDR2 YYEKEE (reference sequence). The CDR3 spans 16 residues. Trimming at V came to 4 bases and at J to 8 bases, leaving 15 bases not matched to a gene. In nucleotides, the CDR3 is TGTGCCAGCAGCCATCAGTGGGACAGTAACCGTTATGAGCAGTTCTTC. Amino acids: CASSHQWDSNRYEQFF.

This chain uses TRBV10-3 with TRBJ2-3; 10 bases fit TRBD2. Losses at the gene ends were 11 bases for V and 1 base for J; bases not matched to a gene: 9. Germline V gives CDR1 ENHRY, CDR2 SYGVKD. CDR3 length: 15 residues. CDR3 loop: CAADPGLAGTDTQYF. Here the CDR3 DNA reads TGTGCCGCAGACCCCGGACTAGCGGGCACAGATACGCAGTATTTT.

The V gene is TRBV30, the J gene TRBJ2-7, with 9 nucleotides matching TRBD1. Germline V lookup: CDR1 GTSNPN, CDR2 SVGIG (reference sequence). The CDR3 is made up of 12 amino acids. The V gene end was trimmed by 5 bases and the J gene end by 3 bases; junction bases not matched to a gene: 2. This CDR3 is CAWEGQGYEQYF. CDR3 coding DNA: TGTGCCTGGGAGGGACAGGGCTACGAGCAGTACTTC.